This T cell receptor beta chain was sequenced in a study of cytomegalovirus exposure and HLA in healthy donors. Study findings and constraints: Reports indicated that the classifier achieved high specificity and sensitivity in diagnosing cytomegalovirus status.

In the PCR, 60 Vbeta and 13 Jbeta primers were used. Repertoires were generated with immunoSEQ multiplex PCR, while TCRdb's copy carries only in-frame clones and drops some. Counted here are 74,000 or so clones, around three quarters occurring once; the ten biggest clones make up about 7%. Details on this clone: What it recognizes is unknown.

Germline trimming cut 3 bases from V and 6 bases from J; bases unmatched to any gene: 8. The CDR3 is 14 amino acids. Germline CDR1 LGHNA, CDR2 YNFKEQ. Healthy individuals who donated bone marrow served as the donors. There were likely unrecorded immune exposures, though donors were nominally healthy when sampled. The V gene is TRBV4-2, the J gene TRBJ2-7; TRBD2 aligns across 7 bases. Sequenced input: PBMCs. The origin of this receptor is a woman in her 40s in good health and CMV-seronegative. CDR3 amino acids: CASSHPGEGGEQYF. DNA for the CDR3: TGTGCCAGCAGCCACCCCGGGGAGGGTGGCGAGCAGTACTTC.